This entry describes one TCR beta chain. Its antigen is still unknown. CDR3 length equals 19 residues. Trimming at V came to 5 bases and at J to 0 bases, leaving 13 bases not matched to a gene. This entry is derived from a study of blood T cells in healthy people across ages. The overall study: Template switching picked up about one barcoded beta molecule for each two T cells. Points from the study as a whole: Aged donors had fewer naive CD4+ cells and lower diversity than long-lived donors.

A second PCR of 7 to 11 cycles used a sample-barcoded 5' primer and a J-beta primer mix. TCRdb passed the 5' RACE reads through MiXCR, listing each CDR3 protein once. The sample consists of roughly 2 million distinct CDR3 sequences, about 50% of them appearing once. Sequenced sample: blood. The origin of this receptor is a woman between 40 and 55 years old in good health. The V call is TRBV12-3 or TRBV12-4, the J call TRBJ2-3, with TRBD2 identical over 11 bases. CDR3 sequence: CASSPETSGGGISTDTQYF. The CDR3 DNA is TGTGCCAGCAGTCCGGAAACTAGCGGGGGAGGAATTAGCACAGATACGCAGTATTTT.